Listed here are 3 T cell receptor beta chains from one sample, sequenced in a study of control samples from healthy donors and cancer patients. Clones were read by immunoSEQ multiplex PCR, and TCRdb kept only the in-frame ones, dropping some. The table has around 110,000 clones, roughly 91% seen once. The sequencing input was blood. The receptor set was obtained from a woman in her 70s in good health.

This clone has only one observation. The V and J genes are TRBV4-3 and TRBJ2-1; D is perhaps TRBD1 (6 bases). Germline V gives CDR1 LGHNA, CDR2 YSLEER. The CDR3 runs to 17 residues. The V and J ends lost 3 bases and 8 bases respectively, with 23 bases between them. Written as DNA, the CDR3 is TGCGCCAGCAGCCATAGTGAGCCAGGGCGAGGGGGAGATGAGCAGTTCTTC. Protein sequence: CASSHSEPGRGGDEQFF.

CDR3 in amino acids: CASTPPGQGRDTQYF. CDR3 bases: TGTGCCAGTACCCCCCCCGGACAGGGCAGAGATACGCAGTATTTT. The chain links TRBV19 to TRBJ2-3; 8 bases agree with TRBD1. Germline V lookup: CDR1 LNHDA, CDR2 SQIVND (reference sequence). The CDR3 is made up of 15 amino acids. Germline trimming cut 7 bases from V and 5 bases from J; bases unmatched to any gene: 11.

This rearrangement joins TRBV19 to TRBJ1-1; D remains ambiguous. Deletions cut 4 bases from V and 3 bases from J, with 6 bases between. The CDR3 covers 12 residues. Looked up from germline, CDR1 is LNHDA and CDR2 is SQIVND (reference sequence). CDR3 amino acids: CASSTRYTEAFF. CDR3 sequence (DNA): TGTGCCAGTAGTACGAGGTACACTGAAGCTTTCTTT.